The 27 T cell receptor beta chains reported below all come from one sample, sequenced in a study of blood T cell repertoires in COVID-19. The method was immunoSEQ multiplex PCR; TCRdb's version includes in-frame clones alone and lacks a portion of them. The data show 300,000 to 350,000 clones, around 90% seen once. Sequencing used peripheral blood. These receptors all stem from a woman aged 25-40 years with COVID-19, enrolled during active disease.

The chain recombines TRBV27 with TRBJ1-2; 11 nucleotides line up with TRBD1. V lost 4 bases, J lost 8 bases, and 3 bases stayed unmatched. The CDR3 is made up of 13 amino acids. CDR1 and CDR2 from the germline V gene are MNHEY and SMNVEV (reference sequence). The CDR3 DNA follows: TGTGCCAGCAGTTGGGGACAGGGGGGAGGCTACACCTTC. It translates to CASSWGQGGGYTF.

This chain links TRBV9 with TRBJ2-1; a possible D gene is TRBD1 (6 bases). Trimming left V 4 bases short and J 0 bases short, with 14 bases between. The germline V gene encodes CDR1 SGDLS and CDR2 YYNGEE. CDR3 length: 16 residues. Written as DNA, the CDR3 is TGTGCCAGCAGCAACCAGGACAGAAGCTCCTACAATGAGCAGTTCTTC. It yields the protein CASSNQDRSSYNEQFF.

The V call is TRBV30, the J call TRBJ2-2, with 9 nucleotides matching TRBD2. CDR3 size: 15 residues. CDR1 GTSNPN and CDR2 SVGIG come from the germline V gene (reference sequence). The trim removed 0 bases at V and 6 bases at J, leaving 5 bases unmatched. CDR3: CAWSVPAGGPGELFF. The CDR3 bases are TGTGCCTGGAGTGTACCTGCGGGGGGGCCCGGGGAGCTGTTTTTT.

This chain uses TRBV12-2 with TRBJ2-2; the table's D call, TRBD2, has no DNA check behind it. TRBV12-2 is designated a pseudogene. The CDR3 has 18 amino acids. CDR3: CASRIGLAGGRGTGELFF. The DNA of the CDR3 is TGTGCAAGTCGCATCGGACTAGCGGGAGGCCGGGGCACCGGGGAGCTGTTTTTT.

V and J are TRBV14 and TRBJ2-3; D not certain. V was pared by 1 base and J by 4 bases, with 12 bases between. Germline V gene data show CDR1 as SGHDN and CDR2 as FVKESK. This CDR3 is built from 15 residues. The CDR3 is CASSQAVRRPDTQYF. The CDR3 DNA is TGTGCCAGCAGCCAAGCCGTGCGGAGACCAGATACGCAGTATTTT.

This chain links TRBV18 with TRBJ1-3; 11 bases fit TRBD1. CDR1 and CDR2 from the germline V gene are KGHSH and LQKENI. The CDR3 is 16 residues long. Trimming at V came to 3 bases and at J to 2 bases, leaving 3 bases not matched to a gene. In nucleotides, the CDR3 is TGTGCCAGCTCACCGGTGGGACAGGGGGCTGGAAACACCATATATTTT. Translating it yields CASSPVGQGAGNTIYF.

The genes are TRBV20-1 and TRBJ1-3; D is unclear. The V gene's germline CDR1 is DFQATT and CDR2 SNEGSKA (reference sequence). This CDR3 has 11 residues. The V end was cut by 5 bases, the J end by 2 bases, with 4 bases between. The CDR3 sequence: CSASTGNTIYF. CDR3 DNA: TGCAGTGCTTCTACTGGAAACACCATATATTTT.

CDR3: CAWSVPGNTIYF. CDR3 bases: TGTGCCTGGAGTGTCCCAGGAAACACCATATATTTT. The V call is TRBV30, the J call TRBJ1-3, with D unresolved. CDR1 is GTSNPN, CDR2 SVGIG, per germline (reference sequence). The CDR3 is 12 amino acids. V lost 0 bases and J lost 4, with 4 bases in between. The complete variable domain, with remaining parts taken from reference TRBV30 and TRBJ1-3, reads SQTIHQWPATLVQPVGSPLSLECTVEGTSNPNLYWYRQAAGRGLQLLFYSVGIGQISSEVPQNLSASRPQDRQFILSSKKLLLSDSGFYLCAWSVPGNTIYFGEGSWLTVV.

This sequence joins TRBV11-2 and TRBJ1-6; 9 nucleotides align to TRBD1. There are 16 residues in the CDR3. Germline V gene lookup returns CDR1 SGHAT and CDR2 FQNNGV. J gave up 7 bases and V 2 bases, and 6 bases lay outside the gene matches. The CDR3 sequence is CASSLSLDRGNSPLHF. The DNA for the CDR3 is TGTGCCAGCAGCTTATCCTTGGACAGGGGAAATTCACCCCTCCACTTT.

This clone was recorded only once. V gene TRBV28 combines with J gene TRBJ1-4; D call uncertain. The ends were cut back, 8 bases at V and 4 bases at J, with 11 bases in the middle. The CDR3 loop spans 13 amino acids. The germline gives CDR1 MDHEN, CDR2 SYDVKM. CDR3 protein: CASGGVINEKLFF. As DNA, the CDR3 is TGTGCCAGCGGCGGGGTTATTAATGAAAAACTGTTTTTT.

A single count supports this clone. CDR3 in DNA: TGTGCCAGCAGTCTGACTAGCGGGAGCATCACTGAGCAGTTCTTC. Translating it yields CASSLTSGSITEQFF. The chain combines TRBV27 with TRBJ2-1; 12 bases map to TRBD2. Germline-derived CDR1 and CDR2 are MNHEY and SMNVEV (reference sequence). The J segment lost 9 bases and the V segment lost 5 bases, leaving 8 bases of the junction unmatched. CDR3 size: 15 residues.

As DNA, the CDR3 is TGTGCCACCCGACAGTTAGCAGATACGCAGTATTTT. Translating it yields CATRQLADTQYF. The gene calls are TRBV15 and TRBJ2-3; TRBD1 might be the D (5 bases). The CDR3 is made up of 12 amino acids. Per germline, CDR1 LNHNV and CDR2 YYDKDF (reference sequence). Trimming took off 8 bases at V and 4 bases at J, with 10 bases between the two ends.

This clone appeared a few times. The rearrangement joins TRBV4-1 to TRBJ2-6; D ambiguous. V lost 4 bases, J lost 0 bases, and 4 bases lay in between. Germline V gene sequence: CDR1 MGHRA, CDR2 YSYEKL. The CDR3 extends over 14 amino acids. For the CDR3, the DNA is TGCGCCAGCAGCCCTCGCTCTGGGGCCAACGTCCTGACTTTC. Translation: CASSPRSGANVLTF.

The chain is built from TRBV7-2 and TRBJ1-3; maybe TRBD1 (6 bases). The V end was cut by 5 bases, the J end by 4 bases, with 15 bases between. The length of the CDR3 is 15 residues. Germline CDR1 SGHTA, CDR2 FQGNSA. The CDR3 DNA reads as TGTGCCAGCAGCGAACGTACAGGGTGGGGAAACACCATATATTTT. Amino acid sequence: CASSERTGWGNTIYF.

The chain employs TRBV3-1 (or the pseudogene TRBV3-2) and TRBJ2-7, with 10 bases fitting TRBD2. V lost 1 base and J lost 7; bases outside the gene matches: 7. CDR1 is LGHDT, CDR2 YNNKEL, per germline (reference sequence). The CDR3 has 15 amino acids. In nucleotides, the CDR3 is TGTGCCAGCAGCCAAGGAGCGGGAGGGCCTCGGGAGCAGTACTTC. It codes for CASSQGAGGPREQYF.

The rearrangement uses TRBV6-2 or TRBV6-3 and TRBJ1-5; TRBD1 might be the D (6 bases). Trimming pared 4 bases from V and 3 bases from J, leaving 13 bases between. CDR1 is MNHEY, CDR2 SVGEGT, per germline. The CDR3 sequence is 15 residues long. The CDR3 loop reads CASSWANRDNQPQHF. As DNA, the CDR3 is TGTGCCAGCAGTTGGGCGAACAGGGACAATCAGCCCCAGCATTTT.

This clone came up once. The rearrangement joins TRBV14 to TRBJ2-2; perhaps TRBD1 as D (6 bases). The CDR3 runs 13 residues. V dropped 2 bases and J dropped 6 bases, with 7 bases sitting between them. Germline CDR1 and CDR2: SGHDN and FVKESK. Here the CDR3 DNA reads TGTGCCAGCAGCCAATCAGGGGCCGGGGAGCTGTTTTTT. This sequence encodes CASSQSGAGELFF.

In this sample, this clone turned up once. The chain uses TRBV5-1 and TRBJ1-2; 7 bases line up with TRBD1. The CDR3 runs to 16 residues. Germline CDR1 reads SGHRS; CDR2 reads YFSETQ. V was pared by 1 base and J by 4 bases, with 10 bases of the junction left unmatched. This chain's CDR3 is CASSLTTGQTTYGYTF. CDR3 nucleotide sequence: TGCGCCAGCAGCTTGACTACGGGACAGACAACCTATGGCTACACCTTC. Full variable domain (remainder filled in from reference TRBV5-1 and TRBJ1-2): KAGVTQTPRYLIKTRGQQVTLSCSPISGHRSVSWYQQTPGQGLQFLFEYFSETQRNKGNFPGRFSGRQFSNSRSEMNVSTLELGDSALYLCASSLTTGQTTYGYTFGSGTRLTVV.

The CDR3, as DNA: TGCAGCGTTGAGGGACAGCCAGATACGCAGTATTTT. Translation: CSVEGQPDTQYF. V usage is TRBV29-1 and J usage is TRBJ2-3; TRBD1 agrees at 7 bases. CDR1 is SQVTM and CDR2 is ANQGSEA in the germline V gene. This CDR3 contains 12 residues. V lost 3 bases to trimming and J lost 4 bases; unmatched junction nucleotides: 1.

This clone was counted only a few times. J is TRBJ1-4 and V is TRBV28; D is ambiguous. Looked up from germline, CDR1 is MDHEN and CDR2 is SYDVKM. The V end was cut by 5 bases, the J end by 3 bases, with 7 bases between. The CDR3 runs 13 residues. The CDR3 sequence: CASSPHANEKLFF. CDR3 nucleotides: TGTGCCAGCAGTCCCCATGCTAATGAAAAACTGTTTTTT. The entire variable domain, with the rest obtained from reference TRBV28 and TRBJ1-4, is as follows: DVKVTQSSRYLVKRTGEKVFLECVQDMDHENMFWYRQDPGLGLRLIYFSYDVKMKEKGDIPEGYSVSREKKERFSLILESASTNQTSMYLCASSPHANEKLFFGSGTQLSVL.

The V and J genes are TRBV28 and TRBJ2-7; 7 bases agree with TRBD1. Unmatched junction bases numbered 9, after V lost 5 bases and J lost 2 bases. Germline CDR1 is MDHEN and CDR2 is SYDVKM. This CDR3 has 15 amino acids. The CDR3 DNA follows: TGTGCCAGCAGTCCATCCGGGACAGACCCCTACGAGCAGTACTTC. Translation gives CASSPSGTDPYEQYF.

The V and J genes are TRBV24-1 and TRBJ2-3; D is perhaps TRBD1 (6 bases). The V gene lost 5 bases and the J gene lost 2 bases, with 16 bases spanning the gap. This CDR3 has 16 amino acids. Germline CDR1 KGHDR, CDR2 SFDVKD. The CDR3 spells CATSGSRGFHTDTQYF. CDR3 DNA sequence: TGTGCCACCAGTGGGTCCAGGGGTTTCCACACAGATACGCAGTATTTT.

The gene calls are TRBV5-4 and TRBJ2-1; D perhaps matches TRBD2 (5 bases). This CDR3 has 13 amino acids. Germline V lookup: CDR1 SGHNT, CDR2 YYREEE (reference sequence). Trimming cost V 2 bases and J 15 bases, with 18 bases left between them. The CDR3 DNA reads as TGTGCCAGCAGCTTAAACTCCGACTACAGCACGTTCTTC. Its protein is CASSLNSDYSTFF. Full variable domain (remainder filled in from reference TRBV5-4 and TRBJ2-1): ETGVTQSPTHLIKTRGQQVTLRCSSQSGHNTVSWYQQALGQGPQFIFQYYREEENGRGNFPPRFSGLQFPNYSSELNVNALELDDSALYLCASSLNSDYSTFFGPGTRLTVL.

This rearrangement joins TRBV29-1 to TRBJ2-3, with TRBD2 identical over 7 bases. Germline V gives CDR1 SQVTM, CDR2 ANQGSEA. The CDR3 is 17 amino acids. Trimming at V came to 7 bases and at J to 1 base, leaving 17 bases not matched to a gene. CDR3 amino acids: CSAFGGEASGGTDTQYF. Here the CDR3 DNA reads TGCAGCGCCTTCGGCGGGGAAGCTAGCGGAGGCACAGATACGCAGTATTTT.

The V gene is TRBV19, the J gene TRBJ1-5; D is perhaps TRBD1 (5 bases). CDR1 and CDR2 (germline): LNHDA, SQIVND (reference sequence). V was cut by 6 bases and J by 2 bases, with 20 bases left in between. The CDR3 covers 17 residues. The CDR3 sequence is CASSQGVWATGNQPQHF. Here the CDR3 DNA reads TGTGCCAGTAGCCAAGGGGTATGGGCAACGGGCAATCAGCCCCAGCATTTT.

The rearrangement uses TRBV7-2 and TRBJ2-3; D unresolved. Germline CDR1 reads SGHTA; CDR2 reads FQGNSA. The CDR3 has 15 residues. V lost 6 bases and J lost 6, with 19 bases in between. CDR3 sequence (DNA): TGTGCCAGCAGTCGCCTTGCCTCTTATAGCGATACGCAGTATTTT. It specifies CASSRLASYSDTQYF. The full variable domain, completed using reference TRBV7-2 and TRBJ2-3, is GAGVSQSPSNKVTEKGKDVELRCDPISGHTALYWYRQSLGQGLEFLIYFQGNSAPDKSGLPSDRFSAERTGGSVSTLTIQRTQQEDSAVYLCASSRLASYSDTQYFGPGTRLTVL.

The rearrangement uses TRBV4-1 and TRBJ1-1; no definite D call. The V and J ends lost 7 bases and 2 bases respectively, with 20 bases between them. This CDR3 is built from 16 residues. CDR1 is MGHRA, CDR2 YSYEKL, per germline. The CDR3 DNA follows: TGCGCCAGCAAGAGGATTTTGGGGAGTGTTAACACTGAAGCTTTCTTT. This encodes CASKRILGSVNTEAFF.